These 26 T cell receptor beta chains were sequenced from one sample in a study of cytomegalovirus exposure and HLA in healthy donors. Both 60 Vbeta primers and 13 Jbeta primers went into the PCR. Assay used: immunoSEQ multiplex PCR; TCRdb lists only in-frame clones, some missing. The sample lists some 120,000 clones, around 75% occurring once. Sequencing was performed on PBMCs. All receptors derive from a woman in her thirties in good health and CMV-seronegative.

The sample holds a few counts of this clone. The V call is TRBV4-3, the J call TRBJ2-3; 8 nucleotides match TRBD1. In germline, CDR1 is LGHNA, CDR2 YSLEER. V trimming: 2 bases; J trimming: 1 base; junction bases outside the gene matches: 5. The CDR3 spans 16 residues. The CDR3 here is CASSQSPGQGTDTQYF. CDR3 coding DNA: TGCGCCAGCAGCCAATCTCCGGGACAGGGCACAGATACGCAGTATTTT.

This clone was seen a handful of times. This chain links TRBV19 with TRBJ1-1; perhaps TRBD1 as D (6 bases). V lost 6 bases, J lost 0 bases, and 17 bases lay in between. The CDR3 contains 16 residues. The germline CDR1 and CDR2 sequences are LNHDA and SQIVND (reference sequence). The CDR3: CASRVGRGGLNTEAFF. The CDR3 DNA sequence: TGTGCCAGTAGAGTGGGGCGCGGGGGCCTGAACACTGAAGCTTTCTTT.

This chain links TRBV5-1 with TRBJ1-1; D unclear. V was pared by 0 bases and J by 2 bases, with 8 bases between. CDR3 size: 14 residues. Germline V gives CDR1 SGHRS, CDR2 YFSETQ. The CDR3 loop reads CASSLVADNTEAFF. CDR3 nucleotides: TGCGCCAGCAGCTTGGTGGCAGATAACACTGAAGCTTTCTTT.

This sequence joins TRBV10-3 and TRBJ2-7; TRBD2 might be the D (6 bases). The V end lost 0 bases, the J end lost 3 bases, and 9 bases lay between the germline ends. In germline, CDR1 is ENHRY, CDR2 SYGVKD. This CDR3 comprises 14 residues. The CDR3 is CAISESGLNYEQYF. The CDR3 DNA reads TGTGCCATCAGTGAGTCGGGACTTAACTACGAGCAGTACTTC.

This clone was counted only a few times. The chain recombines TRBV2 with TRBJ2-1, with 8 nucleotides matching TRBD2. The germline CDR1 and CDR2 sequences are SNHLY and FYNNEI. Germline trimming cut 6 bases from V and 13 bases from J; bases unmatched to any gene: 8. This CDR3 has 12 residues. CDR3 in DNA: TGTGCCAGCAGGGCCCAGCGGGGGATACAGTTCTTC. Its translation is CASRAQRGIQFF.

V is TRBV6-6 and J is TRBJ2-7, with 10 bases that match TRBD2. Trimming at V came to 2 bases and at J to 0 bases, leaving 4 bases not matched to a gene. The CDR3 covers 16 residues. CDR1 and CDR2 (germline): MNHNY, SVGAGI (reference sequence). This CDR3 reads CASSYPPSGSSYEQYF. The CDR3 DNA reads as TGTGCCAGCAGTTACCCACCTAGCGGGAGCTCCTACGAGCAGTACTTC.

V gene TRBV5-4 combines with J gene TRBJ1-1; D call uncertain. In germline, CDR1 is SGHNT, CDR2 YYREEE (reference sequence). The V end was cut by 5 bases, the J end by 6 bases, with 14 bases between. The CDR3 has 13 amino acids. CDR3 DNA sequence: TGTGCCAGCAGGCTATCTCTGGGCTCTGAAGCTTTCTTT. It codes for CASRLSLGSEAFF.

A few counts support this clone. The chain combines TRBV19 with TRBJ1-1; 11 nucleotides match TRBD1. Germline CDR1 reads LNHDA; CDR2 reads SQIVND (reference sequence). The CDR3 covers 14 residues. V was clipped by 6 bases and J by 3 bases; unmatched bases: 3. The CDR3 protein is CASSQGQGDTEAFF. The CDR3, as DNA: TGTGCCAGTAGCCAGGGACAGGGGGACACTGAAGCTTTCTTT.

This clone was seen a handful of times. The chain couples TRBV9 to TRBJ1-2; 7 bases are a match to TRBD1. V gave up 4 bases and J gave up 7 bases; unmatched junction bases: 10. CDR3 length: 14 residues. Germline CDR1 reads SGDLS; CDR2 reads YYNGEE. Here the CDR3 reads CASSPQTGLAGYTF. The CDR3 DNA reads TGTGCCAGCAGCCCTCAGACAGGGCTAGCTGGCTACACCTTC.

This rearrangement joins TRBV6-5 to TRBJ2-5; 7 positions match TRBD2. The V segment lost 5 bases and the J segment 4 bases; nucleotides outside the gene matches: 7. This CDR3 is 14 amino acids long. The germline V gene encodes CDR1 MNHEY and CDR2 SVGAGI. The CDR3 nucleotides read TGTGCCAGCAGTCGGCCCGGGGGGATAGAGACCCAGTACTTC. The encoded protein is CASSRPGGIETQYF.

The chain links TRBV18 to TRBJ2-2, with 9 bases matching TRBD1. The length of the CDR3 is 14 residues. Looked up from germline, CDR1 is KGHSH and CDR2 is LQKENI. Germline trimming cut 0 bases from V and 9 bases from J; bases unmatched to any gene: 2. CDR3: CASSPPGQGWELFF. In DNA form, the CDR3 reads TGTGCCAGCTCACCACCGGGACAGGGTTGGGAGCTGTTTTTT.

The sample holds a few counts of this clone. This rearrangement joins TRBV30 to TRBJ2-1; TRBD1 agrees at 7 bases. Losses at the gene ends were 3 bases for V and 9 bases for J; bases not matched to a gene: 8. Germline V gives CDR1 GTSNPN, CDR2 SVGIG (reference sequence). This CDR3 has 13 amino acids. CDR3 amino acids: CAWSSTGVGEQFF. Here the CDR3 DNA reads TGTGCCTGGAGCTCAACAGGGGTGGGTGAGCAGTTCTTC.

The chain combines TRBV6-5 with TRBJ2-3; 9 bases are a match to TRBD1. V shed 2 bases, J shed 8 bases, and the junction held 5 bases outside the gene matches. Germline CDR1 MNHEY, CDR2 SVGAGI. The CDR3 is 14 residues long. CDR3 region: CASSYSTGGGTQYF. The CDR3 region has the DNA TGTGCCAGCAGTTACAGCACAGGGGGCGGTACGCAGTATTTT.

V and J are TRBV19 and TRBJ2-2; D is possibly TRBD1 (6 bases). CDR3 length: 15 residues. Germline V gene data show CDR1 as LNHDA and CDR2 as SQIVND (reference sequence). Trimming stripped 3 bases from V and 2 bases from J, with 10 bases between. The CDR3 loop reads CASSMGHLNTGELFF. In DNA, the CDR3 is TGTGCCAGTAGTATGGGACACCTTAACACCGGGGAGCTGTTTTTT. The whole variable domain, remainder taken from reference TRBV19 and TRBJ2-2, is DGGITQSPKYLFRKEGQNVTLSCEQNLNHDAMYWYRQDPGQGLRLIYYSQIVNDFQKGDIAEGYSVSREKKESFPLTVTSAQKNPTAFYLCASSMGHLNTGELFFGEGSRLTVL.

DNA of the CDR3: TGTGCCAGCAGCGCGGGAGACAGGGGGCATGGTAATGAAAAACTGTTTTTT. It is translated as CASSAGDRGHGNEKLFF. The V and J genes are TRBV5-4 and TRBJ1-4; 10 bases align to TRBD1. Germline V gene sequence: CDR1 SGHNT, CDR2 YYREEE (reference sequence). The CDR3 length is 17 residues. With V trimmed by 4 bases and J by 4 bases, 10 bases remained unmatched. The full variable domain, its missing parts supplied by reference TRBV5-4 and TRBJ1-4, is ETGVTQSPTHLIKTRGQQVTLRCSSQSGHNTVSWYQQALGQGPQFIFQYYREEENGRGNFPPRFSGLQFPNYSSELNVNALELDDSALYLCASSAGDRGHGNEKLFFGSGTQLSVL.

The chain couples TRBV5-6 to TRBJ1-3, with 7 nucleotides matching TRBD1. V lost 2 bases and J lost 6; bases outside the gene matches: 11. Germline-derived CDR1 and CDR2 are SGHDT and YYEEEE. This CDR3 is 16 amino acids long. The CDR3 bases are TGTGCCAGCAGCTTCTGGGCCCGGGACAGTAAAAACACCATATATTTT. Residues: CASSFWARDSKNTIYF.

This clone was counted once. The CDR3 bases are TGTGCCAGCAGCTTTGGCCAGGGGCTCAATCAGCCCCAGCATTTT. Amino acids: CASSFGQGLNQPQHF. This chain uses TRBV7-2 with TRBJ1-5; D perhaps matches TRBD1 (6 bases). Trimming left V 3 bases short and J 3 bases short, with 12 bases between. This CDR3 contains 15 residues. The germline V gene encodes CDR1 SGHTA and CDR2 FQGNSA. Supplemented by reference TRBV7-2 and TRBJ1-5, the full variable domain reads GAGVSQSPSNKVTEKGKDVELRCDPISGHTALYWYRQSLGQGLEFLIYFQGNSAPDKSGLPSDRFSAERTGGSVSTLTIQRTQQEDSAVYLCASSFGQGLNQPQHFGDGTRLSIL.

The chain uses TRBV6-6 and TRBJ1-2; D remains unclear. The CDR3 is 14 amino acids. Trimming took 5 bases from V and 4 from J, leaving 14 bases between them. Germline CDR1 MNHNY, CDR2 SVGAGI (reference sequence). CDR3 sequence: CASSNHASVYGYTF. CDR3 coding DNA: TGTGCCAGCAGTAACCACGCGTCGGTCTATGGCTACACCTTC.

The J gene is TRBJ1-1, the V gene TRBV20-1, with D possibly TRBD1 on 5 matching bases. CDR1 DFQATT and CDR2 SNEGSKA come from the germline V gene (reference sequence). The V end lost 6 bases, the J end lost 7 bases, and 12 bases lay between the germline ends. There are 11 residues in the CDR3. The CDR3 reads CSATAGGEAFF. CDR3 sequence (DNA): TGCAGTGCCACAGCGGGGGGTGAAGCTTTCTTT.

The chain combines TRBV6-1 with TRBJ2-1, with D unclear. Trimming removed 0 bases from V and 9 bases from J, with 3 bases in between. The CDR3 contains 11 residues. Germline assignment: CDR1 MNHNS and CDR2 SASEGT. CDR3 bases: TGTGCCAGCAGTGAAGCGAGTGAGCAGTTCTTC. Its translation: CASSEASEQFF.

The chain couples TRBV25-1 to TRBJ1-2; the D gene is possibly TRBD1 (5 bases). The V gene's germline CDR1 is MGHDK and CDR2 SYGVNS. CDR3 length: 12 residues. With 7 bases removed from V and 8 bases from J, the gap between germline ends came to 14 bases. The CDR3 bases are TGTGCCAGCAACTCGTTTCGGACAGGCTACACCTTC. Translating gives CASNSFRTGYTF.

CDR3 in amino acids: CASSLVGTGETEAFF. CDR3 DNA: TGTGCCAGCAGCTTGGTGGGGACAGGGGAAACTGAAGCTTTCTTT. This chain connects TRBV5-4 to TRBJ1-1; 10 nucleotides match TRBD1. Germline loops: CDR1 SGHNT, CDR2 YYREEE (reference sequence). There are 15 residues in the CDR3. The V segment lost 0 bases and the J segment 5 bases; nucleotides outside the gene matches: 4.

The rearrangement uses TRBV4-1 and TRBJ2-1, with 8 bases lining up with TRBD2. Germline values: CDR1 MGHRA, CDR2 YSYEKL. The CDR3 has 13 amino acids. V shed 3 bases and J 12 bases; nucleotides not matched to a gene: 7. CDR3 residues: CASSQGLGRGQFF. CDR3 sequence (DNA): TGCGCCAGCAGCCAGGGACTAGGACGGGGGCAGTTCTTC.

As regards this clone: At one end, the junction sequence differs from germline, possibly due to a read error. V and J are TRBV2 and TRBJ1-2; D is possibly TRBD1 (5 bases). The CDR3 covers 13 residues. Germline CDR1 SNHLY, CDR2 FYNNEI. Here the CDR3 reads CASSEQGPYDYTF. In DNA form, the CDR3 reads TGTGCCAGCAGTGAGCAGGGTCCGTATGACTACACCTTC.

V is TRBV18 and J is TRBJ1-2; 7 bases line up with TRBD1. With 4 bases clipped from V and 4 bases from J, the junction kept 3 bases outside the gene matches. The CDR3 is 13 amino acids. The germline V gene encodes CDR1 KGHSH and CDR2 LQKENI. CDR3 amino acids: CASSHGDSYGYTF. The CDR3 DNA follows: TGTGCCAGCTCACACGGGGACAGCTATGGCTACACCTTC.

The gene calls are TRBV12-5 and TRBJ1-1; TRBD1 matches 8 bases. The V gene end was trimmed by 2 bases and the J gene end by 4 bases; junction bases not matched to a gene: 9. The CDR3 is made up of 16 amino acids. CDR1 LGHNT and CDR2 FRNRAP come from the germline V gene. In DNA form, the CDR3 reads TGTGCTAGTGGTTTGCCTGGACAGGGTTTGGGCACTGAAGCTTTCTTT. Amino acid sequence: CASGLPGQGLGTEAFF.